This T cell receptor (beta chain) was retrieved from a study of blood T cell repertoires in COVID-19. In the original processing: Amplifying reference gene primers gave estimates of nucleated cell counts. Data came from immunoSEQ multiplex PCR; TCRdb stores just in-frame clones and leaves some out. V, J and clone size reflect that table, while D and trimming were determined from the DNA. The sample lists over 100,000 clones; 87% were seen once. CDR3 length: 14 residues. Germline V gene sequence: CDR1 MNHEY, CDR2 SMNVEV (reference sequence). V dropped 6 bases and J dropped 2 bases, with 13 bases sitting between them.

The sample was peripheral blood. This TCR derives from a man between 45 and 60 years old with active COVID-19. The chain combines TRBV27 with TRBJ1-1; maybe TRBD1 (6 bases). CDR3 residues: CASRSLQGNTEAFF. Written as DNA, the CDR3 is TGTGCCAGCAGATCCCTACAGGGTAACACTGAAGCTTTCTTT.